These 10 T cell receptor beta chains share one sample of origin, sequenced in a study of early stage breast cancer tumors. Sequencing was performed with immunoSEQ multiplex PCR; in TCRdb, only in-frame clones are kept and a portion is missing. The sample has 70,000 or so clones, approximately 80% seen once; the top ten hold approximately 4.5%. Material: blood. The origin of the receptors is a person aged 35 to 50 with breast cancer.

The gene calls are TRBV6-5 and TRBJ2-2; the D gene is possibly TRBD1 (5 bases). Germline CDR1 and CDR2: MNHEY and SVGAGI. Trimming took off 4 bases at V and 4 bases at J, with 7 bases between the two ends. The CDR3 is 13 amino acids. The CDR3 DNA reads TGTGCCAGCAGTTTCAGGGTCACCGGGGAGCTGTTTTTT. Amino acids: CASSFRVTGELFF.

This sequence joins TRBV30 and TRBJ2-5; a weak D match, TRBD1 (5 bases). This CDR3 comprises 12 residues. Trimming pared 3 bases from V and 4 bases from J, leaving 9 bases between. Germline V gene sequence: CDR1 GTSNPN, CDR2 SVGIG (reference sequence). This chain's CDR3 is CAWRGVGETQYF. CDR3 in DNA: TGTGCCTGGAGAGGGGTGGGAGAGACCCAGTACTTC.

This clone was found a few times. The J gene is TRBJ1-2, the V gene TRBV28; D remains ambiguous. The V end lost 6 bases, the J end lost 5 bases, and 4 bases lay between the germline ends. In germline, CDR1 is MDHEN, CDR2 SYDVKM. The CDR3 is 10 amino acids. The CDR3, as DNA: TGTGCCAGCAGGGGGTATGGCTACACCTTC. Protein sequence: CASRGYGYTF.

This clone was seen only a few times. The rearrangement links TRBV4-1 to TRBJ2-7, with 9 bases that match TRBD2. The V segment lost 5 bases and the J segment 5 bases; nucleotides outside the gene matches: 7. The CDR3 runs to 14 residues. The germline V gene has CDR1 MGHRA and CDR2 YSYEKL. CDR3 sequence (DNA): TGCGCCAGCAGCGCCAATAGCGGGAGCAACGAGCAGTACTTC. Protein product: CASSANSGSNEQYF.

This chain uses TRBV28 with TRBJ2-6, with D hard to call. The CDR3 runs 14 residues. The V and J ends lost 4 bases and 2 bases respectively, with 6 bases between them. Germline V gene lookup returns CDR1 MDHEN and CDR2 SYDVKM. The CDR3 region is CASSSGPGANVLTF. The CDR3 DNA reads as TGTGCCAGCAGTTCGGGCCCTGGGGCCAACGTCCTGACTTTC.

The gene calls are TRBV10-3 and TRBJ1-4; no definite D call. From germline, CDR1 is ENHRY and CDR2 SYGVKD. V lost 4 bases and J lost 7, with 10 bases in between. The CDR3 sequence is 13 residues long. CDR3 coding DNA: TGTGCCATCAGTGGGGAGGGCGCTGAAAAACTGTTTTTT. This gives the protein CAISGEGAEKLFF.

The chain links TRBV9 to TRBJ2-5; 11 nucleotides line up with TRBD2. The germline V gene encodes CDR1 SGDLS and CDR2 YYNGEE. The J segment lost 5 bases and the V segment lost 0 bases, leaving 9 bases of the junction unmatched. This CDR3 is 17 amino acids long. The CDR3 is CASSVGTTSGSGETQYF. The CDR3 nucleotides are TGTGCCAGCAGCGTAGGTACTACTAGCGGGAGTGGGGAGACCCAGTACTTC.

J is TRBJ2-2 and V is TRBV18; 10 bases agree with TRBD2. The V and J ends lost 0 bases and 5 bases, in that order; junction bases with no gene match: 6. The CDR3 totals 17 residues. CDR1 KGHSH and CDR2 LQKENI come from the germline V gene. CDR3 DNA: TGTGCCAGCTCACCACCGGCTAGCGGGAGTATTACCGGGGAGCTGTTTTTT. This gives the protein CASSPPASGSITGELFF.

The chain carries TRBV9 and TRBJ2-7; 8 positions agree with TRBD2. This CDR3 has 14 amino acids. V was clipped by 0 bases and J by 7 bases; unmatched bases: 6. CDR1 SGDLS and CDR2 YYNGEE come from the germline V gene. The CDR3 spells CASSVDGRADEQYF. CDR3 in DNA: TGTGCCAGCAGCGTAGACGGGAGGGCCGATGAGCAGTACTTC.

This clone was counted between two and nine times. V gene TRBV7-2 combines with J gene TRBJ1-2; possibly TRBD1 for D (5 bases). The CDR3 is 14 residues long. CDR1 and CDR2 from the germline V gene are SGHTA and FQGNSA. V lost 4 bases and J lost 1, with 10 bases in between. As DNA, the CDR3 is TGTGCCAGCAGCTCCCGGACACTTAACTATGGCTACACCTTC. Amino acid sequence: CASSSRTLNYGYTF.